This T cell receptor (beta chain) was found in a study of T cell responses to AZD1222 COVID-19 vaccine. Points from the study as a whole: After the peak T cell response, and only then, were repertoires sampled. The reported proportion of spike-specific TCRs targeting unmutated variant regions was nearly half. Donors in the cohort were predominantly white British and more often female, and clonal diversity was possibly underestimated. Spike-specific TCR breadth and depth both grew after two AZD1222 doses.

Concerning this clone itself: Antigen: not known.

Here immunoSEQ multiplex PCR was the method, and the copy in TCRdb shows in-frame clones only, minus some. The sample gives about 110,000 clones, 92% of which show up once; almost 2.5% is in the top ten. CDR1 and CDR2 from the germline V gene are SGHVS and FQNEAQ. The CDR3 loop spans 14 amino acids. Deletions cut 4 bases from V and 2 bases from J, with 11 bases between. The TCR was taken from an adult who received the AZD1222 COVID-19 vaccine. Here the sequenced sample was peripheral blood, taken 28 days after the second AZD1222 dose. This chain connects TRBV7-8 to TRBJ1-2; the D is unclear. The CDR3 DNA follows: TGTGCCAGCAGCTCAACTGGGTTGAACTATGGCTACACCTTC. It specifies CASSSTGLNYGYTF.